Sequencing of this T cell receptor beta chain was carried out in a study of blood T cell repertoires in COVID-19. On the study more broadly: T cells, B-cell-depleted T cells, or PBMCs supplied cDNA or gDNA.

In the authors' methods: Amplification of reference gene primers provided the estimated nucleated cell counts. Sequencing used immunoSEQ multiplex PCR; TCRdb keeps in-frame clones, though not all of them. Clone size and V and J calls were adopted from that table, with D and trimming inferred from the DNA. The top ten hold around 5.1% of the sample, which has some 200,000 clones, over 70% seen once. Sequencing was performed on peripheral blood. This receptor was taken from a woman aged 70-85 years with acute or convalescent COVID-19.

Here the CDR3 DNA reads TGCGCCAGCAGCTTAGGGGCTAGGGACACCGGGGAGCTGTTTTTT. Translating gives CASSLGARDTGELFF. This sequence joins TRBV5-1 and TRBJ2-2, with D maybe TRBD1 (5 bases). This CDR3 region has 15 residues. CDR1 is SGHRS and CDR2 is YFSETQ in the germline V gene. The V end lost 2 bases, the J end lost 3 bases, and 11 bases lay between the germline ends.